This TCR beta chain comes out of a study of blood T cell repertoires in COVID-19. Measured with immunoSEQ multiplex PCR; TCRdb has only the in-frame clones, and not every one. The repertoire holds some 300,000 clones, with 90% as singletons. V shed 5 bases and J shed 7 bases, with 18 bases lying between them. Germline V lookup: CDR1 SGHVS, CDR2 FQNEAQ. The CDR3 is 15 amino acids. The J gene is TRBJ1-5, the V gene TRBV7-8; no clear D gene. The source material was PBMCs or T cells enriched from blood (not recorded which). The source is a woman aged 25 to 39 who had been exposed to COVID-19. CDR3 DNA sequence: TGTGCCAGCAGCCTGGGGTGGCAGGCGGGGCAGCCCCAGCATTTT. It encodes CASSLGWQAGQPQHF.